This T cell receptor (beta chain) was captured in a study of blood T cell repertoires in COVID-19. Using immunoSEQ multiplex PCR, the repertoire was profiled, and TCRdb retains in-frame clones only, with some absent. The sample includes around 220,000 clones, more than 75% of them seen just once. This TCR came from a woman aged 80 or over with COVID-19, enrolled during active disease. The sample taken for sequencing was peripheral blood.

CDR3 nucleotides: TGTGCCAGCAGTCACCGGACAGGGCTCAGACTATATGGCTACACCTTC. Protein: CASSHRTGLRLYGYTF. This rearrangement joins TRBV6-2 or TRBV6-3 to TRBJ1-2; 8 nucleotides align to TRBD1. V lost 5 bases, J lost 5 bases, and 13 bases stayed unmatched. CDR3 length equals 16 residues. CDR1 MNHEY and CDR2 SVGEGT come from the germline V gene.